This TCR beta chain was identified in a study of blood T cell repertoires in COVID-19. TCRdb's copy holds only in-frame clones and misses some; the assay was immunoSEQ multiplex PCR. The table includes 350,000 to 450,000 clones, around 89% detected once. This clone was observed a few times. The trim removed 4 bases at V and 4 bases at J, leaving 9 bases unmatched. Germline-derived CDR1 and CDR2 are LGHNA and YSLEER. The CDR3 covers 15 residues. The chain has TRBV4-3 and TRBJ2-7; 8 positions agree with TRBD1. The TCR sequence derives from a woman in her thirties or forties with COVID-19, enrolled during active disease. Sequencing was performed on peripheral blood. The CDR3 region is CASSRGQGSGYEQYF. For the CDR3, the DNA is TGCGCCAGCAGCCGCGGACAGGGCTCAGGATACGAGCAGTACTTC.